The present TCR beta chain was sequenced within a study of T cells expressing NK-cell markers. Study overall: It was sorted CD3+CD56-NKG2C+, CD3+CD56+NKG2C- and CD3+CD56+NKG2C+ T cells that provided the TCR beta repertoires. Study findings and constraints: The same clonotypes also predominated in the CD3+CD56-NKG2C+ fraction of a handful of donors.

The CDR3 consists of 15 residues. Germline CDR1 reads MGHRA; CDR2 reads YSYEKL. TCRdb re-called the 5' RACE reads and catalogs CDR3 proteins one per entry, DNA excluded. The sample's table shows roughly 390,000 distinct CDR3 sequences. Details on this clonotype: Its antigen is as yet unknown.

The sample was blood T cells: a sorted CD56 or NKG2C T cell subset, CD4+ or CD8+ T cells, or bulk PBMC T cells (not recorded which). The chain employs TRBV4-1 and TRBJ2-1. The sequence came from a woman between 45 and 60 years old in good health. CDR3 sequence reads: CASSPRLSANNEQFF.